This T cell receptor (beta chain) stems from a study of cytomegalovirus exposure and HLA in healthy donors. Study-level information: There were under 130 million unique TCR beta sequences, drawn from 200 million or so T cells, in an earlier analysis.

Use of 60 Vbeta and 13 Jbeta primers characterized the PCR. Source study methods: Per a later analysis, the number of unique TCR beta chains was roughly 83 million, of which some 10 million were shared. Clones were read by immunoSEQ multiplex PCR, and TCRdb kept only the in-frame ones, dropping some. The DNA gave D and trimming, while V, J and clone size come from that table. The sample consists of fewer than 200,000 clones, approximately 79% of them appearing once. The CDR3 totals 18 residues. Germline CDR1 and CDR2: MNHGY and SAAAGT. V was pared by 3 bases and J by 6 bases, with 15 bases of the junction left unmatched. The sample holds a few counts of this clone.

V gene TRBV6-8 combines with J gene TRBJ2-2; TRBD2 matches at 8 bases. This receptor was identified in a man aged 35 to 55 in good health and CMV-seronegative. The sample comprised PBMCs. As DNA, the CDR3 is TGTGCCAGCAGTTATGGGGAATGTAGCGGGATCACCCCCGGGGAGCTGTTTTTT. Translation: CASSYGECSGITPGELFF.